Listed here are 14 T cell receptor beta chains from one sample, sequenced in a study of metastatic and nonmetastatic thyroid tumors. With MiXCR, TCRdb reprocessed the PCR reads. Altogether about 8,000 clones are present, 25% to 30% being singletons, with the ten largest covering just under 30%. No patient had received any treatment before thyroid surgery. Input material: tumor tissue. The origin of the receptors is a female donor with papillary thyroid cancer or a benign thyroid nodule (not recorded which). Some clones in this sample may be carry-over from other donors' samples.

This clone was seen only once. The chain has TRBV20-1 and TRBJ2-3; 7 bases match TRBD2. V trimming: 4 bases; J trimming: 0 bases; junction bases outside the gene matches: 4. In germline, CDR1 is DFQATT, CDR2 SNEGSKA (reference sequence). This CDR3 is 14 amino acids long. The CDR3 DNA follows: TGCAGTGCTATGGCGGGAGCTAGCACAGATACGCAGTATTTT. Encoded protein: CSAMAGASTDTQYF.

By frequency in the sample, this clone is large. This sequence joins TRBV28 and TRBJ1-3; D uncertain. This CDR3 has 15 residues. Trimming took off 0 bases at V and 0 bases at J, with 6 bases between the two ends. Germline V gives CDR1 MDHEN, CDR2 SYDVKM. The DNA for the CDR3 is TGTGCCAGCAGTTTATGGGGCAACTCTGGAAACACCATATATTTT. It specifies CASSLWGNSGNTIYF.

The V gene is TRBV10-3, the J gene TRBJ1-2; TRBD1 matches 7 bases. The V gene end was trimmed by 4 bases and the J gene end by 8 bases; junction bases not matched to a gene: 10. Germline-derived CDR1 and CDR2 are ENHRY and SYGVKD. The CDR3 is 14 amino acids. The CDR3 here is CAISGQGGTLGYTF. The CDR3 DNA follows: TGTGCCATCAGTGGACAGGGTGGAACTTTGGGCTACACCTTC.

The chain couples TRBV20-1 to TRBJ2-1; D is possibly TRBD1 or TRBD2 (6 bases each). This CDR3 spans 21 amino acids. Trimming took off 4 bases at V and 4 bases at J, with 35 bases between the two ends. Per the germline V gene, CDR1 is DFQATT and CDR2 is SNEGSKA (reference sequence). CDR3 loop: CSAIASTATLRRGARYNEQFF. In DNA form, the CDR3 reads TGCAGTGCTATAGCTTCAACCGCGACCCTTCGAAGGGGGGCACGGTACAATGAGCAGTTCTTC.

This clone has more than one count but fewer than ten. The chain uses TRBV7-8 and TRBJ1-1; D may be TRBD1 (6 bases). The CDR3 loop spans 16 amino acids. V lost 4 bases to trimming and J lost 2 bases, with 17 bases between them. Germline lookup yields CDR1 SGHVS and CDR2 FQNEAQ. CDR3 DNA sequence: TGTGCCAGCAGCTCAGAAGAGGGGGGAACCAACACTGAAGCTTTCTTT. This translates into CASSSEEGGTNTEAFF.

The sample holds a few counts of this clone. The chain employs TRBV12-3 or TRBV12-4 and TRBJ2-3, with 10 positions matching TRBD1. CDR3 length: 14 amino acids. V gave up 9 bases and J gave up 6 bases; unmatched junction bases: 9. The CDR3 here is CASDRQGAVDTQYF. CDR3 nucleotide sequence: TGTGCCAGTGACAGACAGGGGGCGGTGGATACGCAGTATTTT.

In this sample, this clone turned up a few times. The chain couples TRBV6-1 to TRBJ1-2, with TRBD1 matching over 7 bases. CDR1 and CDR2 from the germline V gene are MNHNS and SASEGT. Trimming removed 6 bases from V and 6 bases from J; junction bases left unmatched: 16. The CDR3 has 16 residues. The CDR3, as DNA: TGTGCCAGCAGCATGACAGGGATTAGTGCGAAGGATGGCTACACCTTC. Amino acids: CASSMTGISAKDGYTF.

Note on this clone: This clone may be a read error of a much larger clone one base away. The rearrangement joins TRBV20-1 to TRBJ1-3, with D perhaps matching TRBD1 (6 bases). The length of the CDR3 is 16 residues. Germline CDR1 DFQATT, CDR2 SNEGSKA (reference sequence). Here the CDR3 reads CSARDSGGHSENTIYF. The CDR3 DNA reads as TGCAGTGCTAGAGATAGCGGGGGCCACTCTGAAAACACCATATATTTT.

This clone is termed medium-sized. The rearrangement uses TRBV19 and TRBJ1-2; 7 bases line up with TRBD1. The CDR3 is 17 residues long. Germline V CDR1 and CDR2: LNHDA, SQIVND (reference sequence). The junction had 16 bases not matched to a gene; V was cut back by 1 base and J by 8 bases. CDR3 nucleotide sequence: TGTGCCAGTAGTATAGTGGGGCTTGGACAGGCGACCGGGGGCTACACCTTC. Protein: CASSIVGLGQATGGYTF. Based on the CDR3 plus reference TRBV19 and TRBJ1-2, the full variable domain is DGGITQSPKYLFRKEGQNVTLSCEQNLNHDAMYWYRQDPGQGLRLIYYSQIVNDFQKGDIAEGYSVSREKKESFPLTVTSAQKNPTAFYLCASSIVGLGQATGGYTFGSGTRLTVV.

This clone was observed a few times. V gene TRBV27 combines with J gene TRBJ2-3; D not certain. Trimming left V 3 bases short and J 2 bases short, with 15 bases between. The CDR3 sequence is 16 residues long. From germline, CDR1 is MNHEY and CDR2 SMNVEV (reference sequence). CDR3 in DNA: TGTGCCAGCAGTTTCATCTTAAGTGGAGTCACAGATACGCAGTATTTT. Translated: CASSFILSGVTDTQYF.

This clone is classed as medium-sized. The gene calls are TRBV7-9 and TRBJ1-3; D uncertain. V shed 7 bases and J shed 4 bases, with 8 bases lying between them. The CDR3 length is 12 residues. In germline, CDR1 is SEHNR, CDR2 FQNEAQ (reference sequence). The CDR3 is CASTPVGNTIYF. CDR3 sequence (DNA): TGTGCCAGCACCCCGGTGGGAAACACCATATATTTT.

This clone rates as medium-sized (0.01 to 0.1%). The V gene is TRBV6-4, the J gene TRBJ2-1, with 9 bases matching TRBD2. The CDR3 spans 16 residues. The germline V gene has CDR1 MRHNA and CDR2 SNTAGT. V lost 4 bases, J lost 4 bases, and 8 bases stayed unmatched. The CDR3, as DNA: TGTGCCAGCAGTGTGACTAGCGGTACCCCTTACAATGAGCAGTTCTTC. It yields the protein CASSVTSGTPYNEQFF.

V and J are TRBV11-3 and TRBJ1-1, with unresolved D. Germline CDR1 SGHNT, CDR2 YENEEA. The CDR3 is made up of 14 amino acids. V gave up 0 bases and J gave up 3 bases, with 8 bases separating them. CDR3 residues: CASSLDGVDTEAFF. The CDR3 bases are TGTGCCAGCAGCTTAGATGGGGTTGACACTGAAGCTTTCTTT.

This clone was counted ten times or more. The chain employs TRBV19 and TRBJ1-2; D gene unclear. V was shortened by 6 bases and J by 4 bases, with 3 bases between the two germline ends. CDR1 and CDR2 from the germline V gene are LNHDA and SQIVND (reference sequence). The CDR3 has 10 amino acids. CDR3 bases: TGTGCCAGTAGCGCCTATGGCTACACCTTC. Encoded protein: CASSAYGYTF. Supplemented by reference TRBV19 and TRBJ1-2, the full variable domain reads DGGITQSPKYLFRKEGQNVTLSCEQNLNHDAMYWYRQDPGQGLRLIYYSQIVNDFQKGDIAEGYSVSREKKESFPLTVTSAQKNPTAFYLCASSAYGYTFGSGTRLTVV.